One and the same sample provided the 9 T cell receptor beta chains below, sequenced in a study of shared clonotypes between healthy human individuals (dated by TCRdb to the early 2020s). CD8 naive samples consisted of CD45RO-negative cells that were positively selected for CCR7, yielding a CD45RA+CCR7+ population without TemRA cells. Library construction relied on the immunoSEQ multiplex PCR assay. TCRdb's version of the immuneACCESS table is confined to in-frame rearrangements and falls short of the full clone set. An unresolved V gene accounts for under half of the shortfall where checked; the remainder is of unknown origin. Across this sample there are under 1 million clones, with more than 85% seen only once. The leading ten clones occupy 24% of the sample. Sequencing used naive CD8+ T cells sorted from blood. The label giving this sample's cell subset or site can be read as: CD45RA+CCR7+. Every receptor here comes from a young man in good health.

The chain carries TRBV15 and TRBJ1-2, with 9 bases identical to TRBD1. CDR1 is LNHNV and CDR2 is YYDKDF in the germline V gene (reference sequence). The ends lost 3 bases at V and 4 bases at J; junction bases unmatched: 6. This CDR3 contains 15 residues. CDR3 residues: CATSSTGTGPYGYTF. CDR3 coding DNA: TGTGCCACCAGCAGCACCGGGACAGGGCCCTATGGCTACACCTTC.

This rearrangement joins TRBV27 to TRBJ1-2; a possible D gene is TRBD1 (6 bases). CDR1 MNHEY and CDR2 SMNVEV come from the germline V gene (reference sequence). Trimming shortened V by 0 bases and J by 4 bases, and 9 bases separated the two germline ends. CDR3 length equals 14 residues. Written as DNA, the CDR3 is TGTGCCAGCAGTTTATCGGGGGCGTTCTATGGCTACACCTTC. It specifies CASSLSGAFYGYTF.

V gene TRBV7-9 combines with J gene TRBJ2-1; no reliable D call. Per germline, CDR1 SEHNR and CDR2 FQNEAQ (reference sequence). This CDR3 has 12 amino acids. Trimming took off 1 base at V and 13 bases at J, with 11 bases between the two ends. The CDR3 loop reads CASSLGLPGQFF. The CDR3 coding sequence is TGTGCCAGCAGCTTAGGGCTTCCCGGTCAGTTCTTC. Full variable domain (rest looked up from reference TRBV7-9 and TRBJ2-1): DTGVSQNPRHKITKRGQNVTFRCDPISEHNRLYWYRQTLGQGPEFLTYFQNEAQLEKSRLLSDRFSAERPKGSFSTLEIQRTEQGDSAMYLCASSLGLPGQFFGPGTRLTVL.

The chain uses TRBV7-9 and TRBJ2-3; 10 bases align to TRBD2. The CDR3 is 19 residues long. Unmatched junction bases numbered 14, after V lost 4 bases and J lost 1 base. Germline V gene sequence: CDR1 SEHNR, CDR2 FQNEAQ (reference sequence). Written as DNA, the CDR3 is TGTGCCAGCAGCTCGAGCCTAGCGGGAGTCCCTTTGGGCACAGATACGCAGTATTTT. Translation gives CASSSSLAGVPLGTDTQYF.

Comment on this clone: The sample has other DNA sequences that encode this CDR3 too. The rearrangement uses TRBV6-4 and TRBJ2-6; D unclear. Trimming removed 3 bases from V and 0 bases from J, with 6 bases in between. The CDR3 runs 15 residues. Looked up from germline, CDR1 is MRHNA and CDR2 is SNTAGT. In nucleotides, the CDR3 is TGTGCCAGCAGTGAGAGGAGCTCTGGGGCCAACGTCCTGACTTTC. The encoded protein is CASSERSSGANVLTF.

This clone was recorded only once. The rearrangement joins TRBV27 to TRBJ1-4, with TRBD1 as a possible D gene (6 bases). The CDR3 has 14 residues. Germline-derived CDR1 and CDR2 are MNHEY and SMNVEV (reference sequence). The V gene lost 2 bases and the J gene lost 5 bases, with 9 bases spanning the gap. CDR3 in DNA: TGTGCCAGCAGTTTAGTGGGGGCGAATGAAAAACTGTTTTTT. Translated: CASSLVGANEKLFF.

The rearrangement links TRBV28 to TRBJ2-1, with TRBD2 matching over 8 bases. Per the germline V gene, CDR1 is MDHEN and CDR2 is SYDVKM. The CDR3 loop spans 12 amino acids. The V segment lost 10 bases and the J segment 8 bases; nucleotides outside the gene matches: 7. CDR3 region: CATERESYEQFF. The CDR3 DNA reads TGTGCCACCGAGCGGGAGAGCTATGAGCAGTTCTTC. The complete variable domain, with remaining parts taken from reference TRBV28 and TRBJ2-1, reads DVKVTQSSRYLVKRTGEKVFLECVQDMDHENMFWYRQDPGLGLRLIYFSYDVKMKEKGDIPEGYSVSREKKERFSLILESASTNQTSMYLCATERESYEQFFGPGTRLTVL.

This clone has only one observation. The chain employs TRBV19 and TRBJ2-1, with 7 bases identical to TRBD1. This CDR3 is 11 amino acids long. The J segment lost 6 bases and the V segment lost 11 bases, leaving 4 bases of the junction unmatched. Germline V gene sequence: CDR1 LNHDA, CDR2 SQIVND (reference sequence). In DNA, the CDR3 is TGTGCCGGCAGACAGGGCAATGAGCAGTTCTTC. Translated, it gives CAGRQGNEQFF.

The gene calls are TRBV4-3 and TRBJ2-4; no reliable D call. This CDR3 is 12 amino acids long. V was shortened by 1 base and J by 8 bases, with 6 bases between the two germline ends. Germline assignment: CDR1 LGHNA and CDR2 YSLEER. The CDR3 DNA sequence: TGCGCCAGCAGCCAAGTGGGCGACATTCAGTACTTC. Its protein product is CASSQVGDIQYF.